The rows below give T cell receptor beta chains drawn from one sample of a study of identical twins. TCRdb reprocessed the 5' RACE reads with MiXCR, giving one entry per CDR3 protein. The data hold over 500,000 distinct CDR3 sequences, with roughly 21% observed a single time. The data were also submitted as part of a second study, on T cells expressing NK-cell markers.

The sample taken for sequencing was CD4+ T cells sorted from blood. Every receptor here comes from a woman younger than 30 in good health. Each CDR3 is given with its conserved first and last residue. Each record gives: J gene, D gene, clone size, V gene, CDR3 DNA, CDR3 protein. The D gene is left open where the match is weak. The listing skips clone size in some rows; elsewhere it reads once, few, many or a size class.

TRBJ2-1 - few TRBV11-2 TGTGCCAGCAGCGCCTGGGTGAGCTCCTACAATGAGCAGTTCTTC CASSAWVSSYNEQFF
TRBJ2-7 TRBD1 few TRBV20-1 TGCAGTGTACCGGGACAGGCCTACGAGCAGTACTTC CSVPGQAYEQYF
TRBJ2-2 - - TRBV10-3 TGTGCCATCAGTGAGGCCCCCGCTGCTGCCGGGGAGCTGTTTTTT CAISEAPAAAGELFF
TRBJ1-2 TRBD1 - TRBV12-3/TRBV12-4 TGTGCCAGCAGCCCGGACAGGCCGGCTGGCTACACCTTC CASSPDRPAGYTF
TRBJ1-5 - many TRBV10-3 TGTGCCACCAGGGCAAGCAATCAGCCCCAGCATTTT CATRASNQPQHF
TRBJ2-6 - - TRBV6-1 TGTGCCACCATACAGAGCTCTGGGGCCAGGGCCAACGTCCTGACTTTC CATIQSSGARANVLTF
TRBJ2-5 - many TRBV12-3/TRBV12-4 TGTGCCAGCAGTTCAAGCCTAGAGGAGACCCAGTACTTC CASSSSLEETQYF
TRBJ1-4 - - TRBV7-9 TGTGCCAGCAGCACAGCGGCTGGCGGGTGGGAAAAACTGTTTTTT CASSTAAGGWEKLFF
TRBJ2-1 - - TRBV24-1 TGTGCCACCAGTGATGCGGGACTTTATGAGCAGTTCTTC CATSDAGLYEQFF
TRBJ1-1 - - TRBV10-3 TGTGCCATGCGAGAGAGCACTGAAGCTTTCTTT CAMRESTEAFF
TRBJ1-2 - - TRBV5-6 TGTGCCAGCAGTCTGAGGGAGGGCTCGGGCTACACCTTC CASSLREGSGYTF
TRBJ2-7 TRBD1 few TRBV5-5 TGTGCCAGCAGCTTCACGACAGGGTCTCCCTACGAGCAGTACTTC CASSFTTGSPYEQYF
TRBJ2-2 - - TRBV2 TGTGCCAGCAATGGGTTGGGGGGCGGGGAGCTGTTTTTT CASNGLGGGELFF
TRBJ1-5 - few TRBV12-3/TRBV12-4 TGTGCCAGCAGTTTCCTACAGGGCAATCAGCCCCAGCATTTT CASSFLQGNQPQHF
TRBJ2-7 - many TRBV20-1 TGCAGTGCCTCACGCCCCAGGGGCCCCTACGAGCAGTACTTC CSASRPRGPYEQYF
TRBJ2-7 - - TRBV12-3/TRBV12-4 TGTGCCAGCAGTTTCGGTCAGGGCTTGACCGAGCAGTACTTC CASSFGQGLTEQYF
TRBJ1-1 - few TRBV20-1 TGCAGTGCCCAAAGCCACATGAACACTGAAGCTTTCTTT CSAQSHMNTEAFF
TRBJ2-3 TRBD2 few TRBV20-1 TGCAGTGCTAGCCCAGCGGGACTGGGGACAGATACGCAGTATTTT CSASPAGLGTDTQYF
TRBJ2-6 - many TRBV20-1 TGCAGTGCTCAGAACTGGGACTCTGGGGCCAACGTCCTGACTTTC CSAQNWDSGANVLTF
TRBJ1-1 - few TRBV5-1 TGCGCCAGCAGCTTGGGACAGCCGCTGAACACTGAAGCTTTCTTT CASSLGQPLNTEAFF
TRBJ1-1 TRBD1 few TRBV5-1 TGCGCCAGCAGCCAGGACAGGGGTCACACTGAAGCTTTCTTT CASSQDRGHTEAFF
TRBJ1-2 - many TRBV30 TGTGCCTGGATTCGCAGGTCTGGTGGCTACACCTTC CAWIRRSGGYTF
TRBJ2-5 - - TRBV7-2 TGTGCCAGCAGCCCTCCCCGGGGTCTCGGGGAGACCCAGTACTTC CASSPPRGLGETQYF
TRBJ2-5 - - TRBV3-1 TGTGCCAGCAGCCAATGGGACAAGGGCCAAGAGACCCAGTACTTC CASSQWDKGQETQYF
TRBJ2-7 - - TRBV12-3/TRBV12-4 TGTGCCAGCAGTCCACAAGCCGGGACCTCCTACGAGCAGTACTTC CASSPQAGTSYEQYF
TRBJ2-5 TRBD2 - TRBV20-1 TGCAGTGCTAGGCCCTCGGGGGGAGAGACCCAGTACTTC CSARPSGGETQYF
TRBJ2-3 - few TRBV5-1 TGCGCCAGCAGCCTGGGAACTACCTCAGATACGCAGTATTTT CASSLGTTSDTQYF